This TCR beta chain was found in a study of human T cells and chemical hapten exposure. Study results and limitations: DPC sensitization produced no change in TCRs with frequency above 1 in 1000.

Each CDR3 protein gets one entry after TCRdb re-called the RACE reads with MiXCR. The data hold 110,000 to 150,000 distinct CDR3 sequences, with approximately 12% observed a single time. The J segment lost 2 bases and the V segment lost 6 bases, leaving 11 bases of the junction unmatched. The CDR3 consists of 17 residues. Germline CDR1 reads DFQATT; CDR2 reads SNEGSKA (reference sequence). The sample holds many counts of this clonotype. Antigen: not known. Indicated time point: patch test 2, 6 weeks after DPC sensitization. Noted treatment: therapeutic diphenylcyclopropenone sensitization with weekly scalp DPC. Ahead of applying each patch test, blood was sampled. Non-pregnant alopecia patients aged 18 to 70, suitable for DPC therapy.

The material sequenced was whole blood, taken in connection with sensitization to the hapten diphenylcyclopropenone (DPC). This TCR was sampled from a woman between 45 and 60 years old with alopecia areata. Some clones in this sample may be carry-over from other donors' samples. The rearrangement links TRBV20-1 to TRBJ1-5; TRBD1 matches 12 bases. The CDR3 protein is CSASRGTGGYGNQPQHF. CDR3 sequence (DNA): TGCAGTGCCAGTAGGGGGACAGGGGGCTACGGCAATCAGCCCCAGCATTTT.